This TCR beta chain was captured by sequencing in a study of T cells in Graves' hyperthyroidism and ophthalmopathy. Study-level results: Onset of ophthalmopathy came a median approximately 6.8 months after the model predicted it.

J was trimmed by 6 bases and V by 5 bases; bases with no gene match: 11. Germline CDR1 is MNHEY and CDR2 is SMNVEV (reference sequence). This CDR3 has 15 amino acids. This clonotype came up many times. Its antigen is not identified. Uncontrolled infection, other autoimmune disease, pregnancy or lactation barred patients from enrollment. TCR beta CDR3 regions were amplified from RNA. A first-round RT-PCR of the TCR CDR3 used the HTBI primer set. TCRdb itself ran the multiplex PCR reads through MiXCR, one entry per CDR3 protein. The repertoire includes more than 300,000 distinct CDR3 sequences, about 18% of them detected once, and 30% to 35% sits in the top ten.

The source is a woman in her 30s with Graves' hyperthyroidism that later progressed to Graves' ophthalmopathy. The sequencing input was blood. The chain uses TRBV27 and TRBJ2-7; 9 bases are a match to TRBD2. CDR3 in amino acids: CASSPGGGGLSEQYF. The CDR3 DNA reads TGTGCCAGCAGTCCTGGCGGGGGGGGCTTAAGCGAGCAGTACTTC.